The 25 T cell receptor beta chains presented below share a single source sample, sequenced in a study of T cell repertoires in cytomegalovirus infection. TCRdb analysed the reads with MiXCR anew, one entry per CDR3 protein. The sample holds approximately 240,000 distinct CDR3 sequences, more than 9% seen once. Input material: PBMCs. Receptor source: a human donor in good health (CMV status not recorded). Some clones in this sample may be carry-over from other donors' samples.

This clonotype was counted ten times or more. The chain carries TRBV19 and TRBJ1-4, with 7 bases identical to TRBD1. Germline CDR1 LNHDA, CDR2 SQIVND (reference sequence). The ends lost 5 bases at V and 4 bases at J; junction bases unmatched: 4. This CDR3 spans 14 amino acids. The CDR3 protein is CASSAGQINEKLFF. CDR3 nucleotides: TGTGCCAGTAGTGCGGGACAGATTAATGAAAAACTGTTTTTT.

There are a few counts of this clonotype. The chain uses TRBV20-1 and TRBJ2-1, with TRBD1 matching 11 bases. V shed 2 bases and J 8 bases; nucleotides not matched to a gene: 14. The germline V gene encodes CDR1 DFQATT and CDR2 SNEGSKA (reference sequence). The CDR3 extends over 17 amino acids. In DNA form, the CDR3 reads TGCAGTGCTAGATTCATAGCCCGGGACAGGGGGGAAGATGAGCAGTTCTTC. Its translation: CSARFIARDRGEDEQFF.

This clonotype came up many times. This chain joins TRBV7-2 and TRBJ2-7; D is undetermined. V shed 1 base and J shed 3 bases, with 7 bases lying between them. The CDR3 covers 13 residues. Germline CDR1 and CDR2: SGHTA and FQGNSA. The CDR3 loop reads CASSLVSYYEQYF. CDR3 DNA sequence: TGTGCCAGCAGCTTAGTGTCCTACTACGAGCAGTACTTC. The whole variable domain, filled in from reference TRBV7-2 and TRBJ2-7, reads GAGVSQSPSNKVTEKGKDVELRCDPISGHTALYWYRQSLGQGLEFLIYFQGNSAPDKSGLPSDRFSAERTGGSVSTLTIQRTQQEDSAVYLCASSLVSYYEQYFGPGTRLTVT.

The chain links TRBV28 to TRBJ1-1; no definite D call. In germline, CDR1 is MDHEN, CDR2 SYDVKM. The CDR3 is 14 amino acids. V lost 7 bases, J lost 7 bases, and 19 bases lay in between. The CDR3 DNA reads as TGTGCCAGCAAATCGTCTGGGCCTAACTTTGAAGCTTTCTTT. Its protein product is CASKSSGPNFEAFF.

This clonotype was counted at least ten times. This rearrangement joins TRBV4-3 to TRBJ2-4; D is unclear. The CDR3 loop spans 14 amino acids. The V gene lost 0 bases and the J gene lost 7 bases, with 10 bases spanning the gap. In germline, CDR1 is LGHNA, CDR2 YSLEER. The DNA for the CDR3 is TGCGCCAGCAGCCAAGATCAGACGGCGAACATTCAGTACTTC. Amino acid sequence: CASSQDQTANIQYF.

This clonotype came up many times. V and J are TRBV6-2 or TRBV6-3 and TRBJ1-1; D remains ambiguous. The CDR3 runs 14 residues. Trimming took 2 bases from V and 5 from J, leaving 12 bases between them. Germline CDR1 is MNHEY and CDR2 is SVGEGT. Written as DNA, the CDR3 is TGTGCCAGCAGTTACGGGCGGTTGGGGACTGAAGCTTTCTTT. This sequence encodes CASSYGRLGTEAFF.

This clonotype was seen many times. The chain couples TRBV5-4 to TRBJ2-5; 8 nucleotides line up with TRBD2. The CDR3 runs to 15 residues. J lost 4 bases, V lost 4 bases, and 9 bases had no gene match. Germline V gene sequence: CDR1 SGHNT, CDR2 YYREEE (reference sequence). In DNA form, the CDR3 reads TGTGCCAGCAGCCCCCTCGCGGGGGGCGCAGAGACCCAGTACTTC. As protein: CASSPLAGGAETQYF.

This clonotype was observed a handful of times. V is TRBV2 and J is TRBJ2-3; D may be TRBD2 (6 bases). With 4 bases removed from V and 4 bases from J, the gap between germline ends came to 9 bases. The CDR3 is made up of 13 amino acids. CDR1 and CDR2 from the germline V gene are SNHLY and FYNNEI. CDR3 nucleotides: TGTGCCAGCAGTGTAACGGGGGCAGATACGCAGTATTTT. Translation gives CASSVTGADTQYF.

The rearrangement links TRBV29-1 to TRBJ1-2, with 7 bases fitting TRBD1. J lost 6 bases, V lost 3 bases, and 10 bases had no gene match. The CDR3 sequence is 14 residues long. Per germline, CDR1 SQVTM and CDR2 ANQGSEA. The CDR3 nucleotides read TGCAGCGTTGAGACGCTGACAGGGTCGGATGGCTACACCTTC. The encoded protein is CSVETLTGSDGYTF.

CDR3 bases: TGTGCCAGCAGTCGCCCCGGGTCTAGCGGGAATGAGCAGTTCTTC. Translation gives CASSRPGSSGNEQFF. The genes are TRBV12-3 or TRBV12-4 and TRBJ2-1; 8 nucleotides line up with TRBD2. The CDR3 runs to 15 residues. J was trimmed by 7 bases and V by 5 bases; bases with no gene match: 10.

In DNA form, the CDR3 reads TGTGCCATCAGTGAGTCAAGCCGTGAACCTTACAATGAGCAGTTCTTC. It specifies CAISESSREPYNEQFF. The rearrangement uses TRBV10-3 and TRBJ2-1; no definite D call. This CDR3 region has 16 residues. V was shortened by 0 bases and J by 4 bases, with 13 bases between the two germline ends. The germline gives CDR1 ENHRY, CDR2 SYGVKD.

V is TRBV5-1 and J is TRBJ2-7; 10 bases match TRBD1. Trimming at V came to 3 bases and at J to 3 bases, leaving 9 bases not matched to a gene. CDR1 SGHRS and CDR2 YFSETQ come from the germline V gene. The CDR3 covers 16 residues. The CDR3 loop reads CASSSIDRTGGYEQYF. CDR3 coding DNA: TGCGCCAGCAGCTCGATTGATCGGACAGGGGGCTACGAGCAGTACTTC.

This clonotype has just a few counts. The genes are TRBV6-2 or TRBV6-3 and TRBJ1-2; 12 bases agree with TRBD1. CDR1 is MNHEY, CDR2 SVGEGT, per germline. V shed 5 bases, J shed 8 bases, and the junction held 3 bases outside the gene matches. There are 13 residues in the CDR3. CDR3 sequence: CASSAGTGGGYTF. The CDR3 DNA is TGTGCCAGCAGTGCCGGGACAGGGGGCGGCTACACCTTC.

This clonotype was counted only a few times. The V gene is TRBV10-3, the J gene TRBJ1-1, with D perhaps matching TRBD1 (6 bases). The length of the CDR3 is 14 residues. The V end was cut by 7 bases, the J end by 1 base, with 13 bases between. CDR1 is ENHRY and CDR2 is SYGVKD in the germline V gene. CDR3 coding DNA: TGTGCCATCAAAGTTGGAGGGGGGAACACTGAAGCTTTCTTT. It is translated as CAIKVGGGNTEAFF.

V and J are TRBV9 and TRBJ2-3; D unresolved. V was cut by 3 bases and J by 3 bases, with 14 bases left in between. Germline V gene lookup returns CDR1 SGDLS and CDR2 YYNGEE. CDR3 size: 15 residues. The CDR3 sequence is CASSALGRRTDTQYF. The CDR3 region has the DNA TGTGCCAGCAGCGCCCTCGGACGCCGAACAGATACGCAGTATTTT.

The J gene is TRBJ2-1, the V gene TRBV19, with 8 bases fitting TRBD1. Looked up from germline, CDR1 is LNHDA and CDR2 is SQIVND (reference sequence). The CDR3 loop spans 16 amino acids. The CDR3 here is CASGALTGGIYNEQFF. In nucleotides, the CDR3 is TGTGCATCTGGGGCTCTTACAGGGGGGATTTACAATGAGCAGTTCTTC.

CDR3 coding DNA: TGCAGTGCTAGAGATACCGATACTGGAAATCAGCCCCAGCATTTT. Its protein product is CSARDTDTGNQPQHF. The chain is built from TRBV20-1 and TRBJ1-5; D remains ambiguous. V was pared by 0 bases and J by 4 bases, with 13 bases between. CDR1 and CDR2 from the germline V gene are DFQATT and SNEGSKA (reference sequence). The length of the CDR3 is 15 residues.

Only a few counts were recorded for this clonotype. The CDR3 nucleotides are TGCAGTGCACCCCTAGGCGCGGCCGGGGGGGCCCAGTACTTC. This encodes CSAPLGAAGGAQYF. The rearrangement uses TRBV20-1 and TRBJ2-5, with 8 bases lining up with TRBD2. The CDR3 consists of 14 residues. V lost 6 bases, J lost 9 bases, and 15 bases stayed unmatched. Per germline, CDR1 DFQATT and CDR2 SNEGSKA (reference sequence).

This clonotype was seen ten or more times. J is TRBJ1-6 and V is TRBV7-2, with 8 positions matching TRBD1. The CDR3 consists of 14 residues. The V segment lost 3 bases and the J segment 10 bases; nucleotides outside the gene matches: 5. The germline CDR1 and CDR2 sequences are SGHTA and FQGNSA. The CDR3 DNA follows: TGTGCCAGCAGCTTGGACAGGGACCGATCACCCCTCCACTTT. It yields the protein CASSLDRDRSPLHF. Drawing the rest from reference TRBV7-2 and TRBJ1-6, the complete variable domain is GAGVSQSPSNKVTEKGKDVELRCDPISGHTALYWYRQSLGQGLEFLIYFQGNSAPDKSGLPSDRFSAERTGGSVSTLTIQRTQQEDSAVYLCASSLDRDRSPLHFGNGTRLTVT.

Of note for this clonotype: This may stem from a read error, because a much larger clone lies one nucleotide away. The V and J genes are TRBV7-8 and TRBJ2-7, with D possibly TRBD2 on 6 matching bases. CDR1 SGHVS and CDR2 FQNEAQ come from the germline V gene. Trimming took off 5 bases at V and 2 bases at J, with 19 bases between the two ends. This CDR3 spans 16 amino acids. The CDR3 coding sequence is TGTGCCAGCAGCGGAGGGATCGCGTGGGGGACCTACGAGCAGTACTTC. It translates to CASSGGIAWGTYEQYF.

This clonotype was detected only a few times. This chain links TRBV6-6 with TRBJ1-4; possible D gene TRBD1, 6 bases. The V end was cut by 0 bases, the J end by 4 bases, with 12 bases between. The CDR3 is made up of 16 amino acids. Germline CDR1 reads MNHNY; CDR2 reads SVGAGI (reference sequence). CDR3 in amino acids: CASSYSQGWVNEKLFF. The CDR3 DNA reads TGTGCCAGCAGTTACTCACAGGGTTGGGTTAATGAAAAACTGTTTTTT.

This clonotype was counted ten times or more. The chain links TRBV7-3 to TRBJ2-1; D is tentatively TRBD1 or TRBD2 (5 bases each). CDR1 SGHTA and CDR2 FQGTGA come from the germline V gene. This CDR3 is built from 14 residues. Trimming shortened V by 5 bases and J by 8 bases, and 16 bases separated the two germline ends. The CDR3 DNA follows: TGTGCCAGCAGCCTCGACCCGGGGCGAGATGAGCAGTTCTTC. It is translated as CASSLDPGRDEQFF.

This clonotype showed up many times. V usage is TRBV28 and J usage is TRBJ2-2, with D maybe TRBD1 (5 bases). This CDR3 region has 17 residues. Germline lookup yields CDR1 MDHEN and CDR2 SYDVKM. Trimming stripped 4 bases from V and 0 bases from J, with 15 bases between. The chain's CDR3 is CASSSLLTDANTGELFF. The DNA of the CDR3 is TGTGCCAGCAGTTCCCTCCTGACAGACGCGAACACCGGGGAGCTGTTTTTT.

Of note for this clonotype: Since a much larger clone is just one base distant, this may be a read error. CDR3 bases: TGTGCCAGCAGGGCCGGGGGGACAGGGGGCGGACTGTTTTTT. Translated, it gives CASRAGGTGGGLFF. V gene TRBV12-3 or TRBV12-4 combines with J gene TRBJ1-4, with 12 bases aligning to TRBD1. The CDR3 has 14 amino acids. The junction had 9 bases not matched to a gene; V was cut back by 6 bases and J by 13 bases.

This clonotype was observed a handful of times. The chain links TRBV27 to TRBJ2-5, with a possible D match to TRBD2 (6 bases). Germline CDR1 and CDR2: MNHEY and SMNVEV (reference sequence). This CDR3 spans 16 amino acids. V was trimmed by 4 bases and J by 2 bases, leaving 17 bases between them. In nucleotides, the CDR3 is TGTGCCAGCAGTTCCATAGGAGGGCCGGATCAAGAGACCCAGTACTTC. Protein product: CASSSIGGPDQETQYF.